This TCR beta chain was sequenced in a study of T cell responses to AZD1222 COVID-19 vaccine (dated by TCRdb to about 2021). At the level of the whole study: Because spike-specific TCR depth and breadth did not differ between the two schedules, AZD1222 recipients who got a second dose at roughly 4 weeks were pooled with those who got a second dose at roughly 12 weeks. TCR sequencing was performed for about 250 trial participants, of whom about 200 were given two doses of AZD1222 and some 25 were given two doses of MenACWY control vaccine. Trial participants were enrolled into age subgroups of 18-55, 56-69 and 70-plus years, which contained about 150, 27 and 61 TCR-sequenced participants, respectively.

For this clone: Its antigen target is currently unknown. Base qualities are not provided; no much larger clone lies one nucleotide away.

CDR1 and CDR2, per the germline V gene, are MNHEY and SVGAGI. From cysteine to phenylalanine, the CDR3 is 14 amino acids long. The read is trimmed to its CDR3 DNA, 42 bases read in frame from base 1. Relative to germline, V is 4 bases shorter and J is 5 bases shorter, with 11 bases between their ends. The CDR3 regions of human TCRbeta chains were analyzed by immunosequencing. The authors' analysis ran thus. Repertoire TCRs were matched against a reference library of SARS-CoV-2-specific TCRs generated with the MIRA antigen-specificity platform. Breadth meant the fraction of unique TCRs that were SARS-CoV-2-associated, whereas depth meant the fraction of total T cells that were SARS-CoV-2-associated. Each spike-specific TCR was assigned to its reactive spike region and to a CD4 or CD8 class using the MIRA data. Log10-transformed breadth and depth values were compared by one-way ANOVA with Sidak's multiple comparisons tests. Not all clones reach the TCRdb copy of this immuneACCESS table, which keeps in-frame sequences only. Checked studies attribute under half of the gap to unresolved V genes and leave the rest unexplained. That table furnishes V, J and clone size, whereas the DNA furnished D and trimming. The sample table contains over 100,000 clones; only one count was recorded for 85% to 90% of them. Of the sample, 4% to 6% falls within the top ten clones.

The time point label on this specimen signifies: baseline before first vaccination. Vaccinee samples came from UK trials COV001 and COV002, including a single-blind randomized controlled phase 2/3 trial of AZD1222 (ChAdOx1 nCoV-19) in healthy adults. For TCRbeta chain sequencing, PBMC samples from trial participants were taken at day 0 and at day 28 after the second dose. What the research found in general, with its limitations: The 56-69-year group was small, and its depth increase did not reach significance, likely because of low power. Because no samples from the day 14 peak response were available, repertoires could be characterized only after the peak T cell response. Participants were mostly white British, with more females than males. The authors suggested clonal diversity may have been underestimated. Vaccine-associated CD4 TCRs spanned the whole spike protein, with dominant responses in regions 160-218 and 743-854. Conclusions about previously exposed vaccinees were limited because only a handful of AZD1222 recipients were SARS-CoV-2 seropositive at baseline. Spike-specific TCR breadth and depth rose significantly after two AZD1222 doses compared with day 0 and with MenACWY recipients. Nearly half of unique spike-specific TCRs reportedly recognized epitopes outside regions mutated in the B.1.351 and B.1.1.7 variants.

The source is an adult in good health. The sequence is built from TRBV6-5 and TRBJ1-4; no D gene can be assigned with confidence. The starting material was peripheral blood, obtained on day 0 of AZD1222 vaccination. CDR3 reads: CASSFRRPNEKLFF. The base sequence is TGTGCCAGCAGTTTTAGACGGCCAAATGAAAAACTGTTTTTT.